The 3 T cell receptor beta chains in this list originate from one sample, sequenced in a study of blood T cell repertoires in COVID-19. Here immunoSEQ multiplex PCR was the method, and the copy in TCRdb shows in-frame clones only, minus some. The sample shows about 160,000 clones, roughly 91% of them seen only once. The sample taken for sequencing was peripheral blood. These TCRs come from a woman between 45 and 65 years old with acute or convalescent COVID-19.

V is TRBV24-1 and J is TRBJ1-4; no definite D call. The CDR3 extends over 15 amino acids. The V end was cut by 3 bases, the J end by 3 bases, with 10 bases between. Looked up from germline, CDR1 is KGHDR and CDR2 is SFDVKD. The CDR3 region has the DNA TGTGCCACCAGTGATGCGGGATCGCCTAATGAAAAACTGTTTTTT. The encoded protein is CATSDAGSPNEKLFF.

This chain joins TRBV5-8 and TRBJ2-1; 7 bases match TRBD1. Per the germline V gene, CDR1 is SGHTS and CDR2 is YDEGEE. V shed 1 base and J 7 bases; nucleotides not matched to a gene: 8. The CDR3 is 15 amino acids. The CDR3 nucleotides read TGTGCCAGCAGCTTGCAGAGACAGGGAAGGAATGAGCAGTTCTTC. Translating it yields CASSLQRQGRNEQFF.

The genes are TRBV7-9 and TRBJ2-7, with D possibly being TRBD1 (6 bases). From germline, CDR1 is SEHNR and CDR2 FQNEAQ (reference sequence). This CDR3 is built from 15 residues. With 6 bases removed from V and 0 bases from J, the gap between germline ends came to 15 bases. CDR3 nucleotides: TGTGCCAGCAGTTCACGCCAGGGGTCCTCCTACGAGCAGTACTTC. Translated, it gives CASSSRQGSSYEQYF.